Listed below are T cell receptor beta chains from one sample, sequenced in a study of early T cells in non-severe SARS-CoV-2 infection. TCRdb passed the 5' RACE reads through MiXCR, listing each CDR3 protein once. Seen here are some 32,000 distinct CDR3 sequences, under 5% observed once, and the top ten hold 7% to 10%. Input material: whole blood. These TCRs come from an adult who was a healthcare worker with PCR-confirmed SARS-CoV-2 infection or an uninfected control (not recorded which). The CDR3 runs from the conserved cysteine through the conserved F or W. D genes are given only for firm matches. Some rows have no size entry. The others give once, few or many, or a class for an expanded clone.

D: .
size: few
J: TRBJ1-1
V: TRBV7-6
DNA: TGTGCCGCGGGAGGGAAGAACACTGAAGCTTTCTTT
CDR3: CAAGGKNTEAFF

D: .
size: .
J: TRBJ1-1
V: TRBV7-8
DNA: TGTGCCAGTTCCCGGACGGAGCACATGAACACTGAAGCTTTCTTT
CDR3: CASSRTEHMNTEAFF

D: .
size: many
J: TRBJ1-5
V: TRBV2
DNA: TGTGCCACAGAAAGGGTAAGGGGTCAGCCCCAGCATTTT
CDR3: CATERVRGQPQHF

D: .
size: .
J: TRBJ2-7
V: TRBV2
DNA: TGTGCCATCTTATTACCGCCTGGGGAGCAGTACTTC
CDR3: CAILLPPGEQYF

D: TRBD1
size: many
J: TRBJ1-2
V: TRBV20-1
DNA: TGCAGTGCTAGCCCCGGACAGGGCGGTGGCTACACCTTC
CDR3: CSASPGQGGGYTF

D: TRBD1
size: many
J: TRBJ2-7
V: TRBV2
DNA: TGTGCCAGCAGCGGACAGGGAAACTACGAGCAGTACTTC
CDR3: CASSGQGNYEQYF

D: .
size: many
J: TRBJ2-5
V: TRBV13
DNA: TGTGCCAGCAGCCCACAGGATCGGGAGACCCAGTACTTC
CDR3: CASSPQDRETQYF

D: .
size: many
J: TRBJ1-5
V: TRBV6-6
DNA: TGTGCCAGCAGTTACGATCTTATCTCGGGACTCAAAAATCAGCCCCAGCATTTT
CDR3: CASSYDLISGLKNQPQHF

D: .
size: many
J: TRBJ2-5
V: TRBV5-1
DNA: TGCGCCAGCAGCTTGTTTCAGTTTGGGGGCGAAGAGACCCAGTACTTC
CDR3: CASSLFQFGGEETQYF

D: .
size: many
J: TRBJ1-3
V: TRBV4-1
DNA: TGCGCCAGCAGCCAAGAATCCCCTGGCACCATATATTTT
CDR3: CASSQESPGTIYF

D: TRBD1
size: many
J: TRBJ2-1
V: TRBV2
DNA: TGTGCCAGCAGTAGGACAGGGGGCATCGACAATGAGCAGTTCTTC
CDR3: CASSRTGGIDNEQFF

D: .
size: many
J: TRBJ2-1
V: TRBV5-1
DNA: TGCGCCAGCAGCTTGGTGAGGGGCCGAAATGAGCAGTTCTTC
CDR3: CASSLVRGRNEQFF